The T cell receptor (beta chain) under discussion was sequenced for a study of Graves' ophthalmopathy and Graves' hyperthyroidism. Physicians reached a diagnosis by relying on clinical symptoms, serum thyroxine, TRAb, thyroid ultrasound and orbital computed tomography. It was from roughly 10 ml of fresh peripheral blood that the PBMCs came. This clonotype occurred many times. Its antigen remains unidentified. The V end lost 0 bases, the J end lost 2 bases, and 12 bases lay between the germline ends. This CDR3 spans 15 amino acids. Per germline, CDR1 SGDLS and CDR2 YYNGEE. Overall study findings and caveats: The model flagged ophthalmopathy progression at 65% to 71% sensitivity and 72% to 85% specificity.

Amplification of the TCR beta CDR3 regions used RNA transcripts (as template). The authors performed first-round RT-PCR with HTBI primers and then a second-round multiplex PCR. Each CDR3 protein gets one entry after TCRdb re-called the multiplex PCR reads with MiXCR. The sample lists approximately 150,000 distinct CDR3 sequences, 35% to 45% seen once, with less than 9.5% in the top ten. Sequencing was done on a sample of peripheral blood. The chain recombines TRBV9 with TRBJ2-7; unclear D gene. This clonotype originated in a young man with Graves' ophthalmopathy. In DNA, the CDR3 is TGTGCCAGCAGCGTAGGAGAACAGTTTACCTACGAGCAGTACTTC. Translated, it gives CASSVGEQFTYEQYF. Combining the CDR3 with reference TRBV9 and TRBJ2-7 gives the whole variable domain DSGVTQTPKHLITATGQRVTLRCSPRSGDLSVYWYQQSLDQGLQFLIQYYNGEERAKGNILERFSAQQFPDLHSELNLSSLELGDSALYFCASSVGEQFTYEQYFGPGTRLTVT.